The 32 T cell receptor beta chains reported below all come from one sample, sequenced in a study of blood T cell repertoires in COVID-19. The table came from immunoSEQ multiplex PCR; TCRdb's copy has only in-frame clones and leaves some out. The sample has about 480,000 clones; approximately 91% are singletons. Source material: peripheral blood. These receptors were taken from a woman in her forties or fifties with COVID-19, enrolled during active disease.

This clone came up once. This rearrangement joins TRBV3-1 (or the pseudogene TRBV3-2) to TRBJ1-4; no definite D call. Germline V gene data show CDR1 as LGHDT and CDR2 as YNNKEL (reference sequence). The CDR3 spans 15 residues. The ends were cut back, 3 bases at V and 0 bases at J, with 8 bases in the middle. CDR3 bases: TGTGCCAGCAGCCACAACGGTGCAACTAATGAAAAACTGTTTTTT. Protein sequence: CASSHNGATNEKLFF.

This chain joins TRBV6-5 and TRBJ2-4; 9 bases match TRBD1. V lost 6 bases to trimming and J lost 4 bases; unmatched junction nucleotides: 4. The CDR3 is 14 residues long. Germline CDR1 reads MNHEY; CDR2 reads SVGAGI. The CDR3 DNA is TGTGCCAGCAGGAGGACAGGGGCGAAAAACATTCAGTACTTC. Amino acid sequence: CASRRTGAKNIQYF.

CDR3 coding DNA: TGTGCCAGCAGCTTAGCGGCAGGGGATGGTCAGCCCCAGCATTTT. It codes for CASSLAAGDGQPQHF. This chain joins TRBV7-9 and TRBJ1-5, with D possibly being TRBD1 (6 bases). The V gene lost 0 bases and the J gene lost 6 bases, with 12 bases spanning the gap. The CDR3 runs to 15 residues. Per the germline V gene, CDR1 is SEHNR and CDR2 is FQNEAQ (reference sequence).

The chain has TRBV28 and TRBJ1-6; D is possibly TRBD1 (6 bases). Germline CDR1 MDHEN, CDR2 SYDVKM. There are 15 residues in the CDR3. Trimming took 6 bases from V and 8 from J, leaving 17 bases between them. The CDR3 loop reads CASSLGGLFDSPLHF. CDR3 bases: TGTGCCAGCAGCCTGGGGGGGCTTTTTGATTCACCCCTCCACTTT.

J is TRBJ2-7 and V is TRBV11-2; 7 bases are a match to TRBD2. Germline loops: CDR1 SGHAT, CDR2 FQNNGV. V was pared by 10 bases and J by 0 bases, with 15 bases of the junction left unmatched. There are 16 residues in the CDR3. The CDR3: CATSEVGGVSSYEQYF. CDR3 DNA: TGTGCCACCTCGGAGGTTGGGGGGGTTAGCTCCTACGAGCAGTACTTC. The whole variable domain, remainder taken from reference TRBV11-2 and TRBJ2-7, is EAGVAQSPRYKIIEKRQSVAFWCNPISGHATLYWYQQILGQGPKLLIQFQNNGVVDDSQLPKDRFSAERLKGVDSTLKIQPAKLEDSAVYLCATSEVGGVSSYEQYFGPGTRLTVT.

The chain combines TRBV7-9 with TRBJ1-4; 7 bases agree with TRBD1. In germline, CDR1 is SEHNR, CDR2 FQNEAQ (reference sequence). CDR3 size: 15 residues. Trimming took 5 bases from V and 5 from J; bases not matched to a gene: 8. The CDR3 reads CASSQGEVKNEKLFF. The CDR3 DNA reads as TGTGCCAGCAGCCAGGGGGAAGTCAAGAATGAAAAACTGTTTTTT.

The table lists this clone with a count of one. CDR3 sequence (DNA): TGTGCCAGCAGCAGGGACAGGGGGCGCCCCCGGGAGACCCAGTACTTC. Translated: CASSRDRGRPRETQYF. The chain employs TRBV5-5 and TRBJ2-5, with 12 bases matching TRBD1. V dropped 4 bases and J dropped 5; count of bases not matched to a gene: 9. The CDR3 has 16 amino acids. Per the germline V gene, CDR1 is SGHKS and CDR2 is YYEKEE (reference sequence).

Concerning this clone: This sample includes further DNA sequences coding for the same CDR3. The chain has TRBV2 and TRBJ1-1, with no clear D. The germline gives CDR1 SNHLY, CDR2 FYNNEI. Trimming left V 8 bases short and J 4 bases short, with 5 bases between. The CDR3 spans 10 residues. In nucleotides, the CDR3 is TGTGCCAGCGGCGGCACTGAAGCTTTCTTT. It specifies CASGGTEAFF. Complete variable domain (other parts from reference TRBV2 and TRBJ1-1): EPEVTQTPSHQVTQMGQEVILRCVPISNHLYFYWYRQILGQKVEFLVSFYNNEISEKSEIFDDQFSVERPDGSNFTLKIRSTKLEDSAMYFCASGGTEAFFGQGTRLTVV.

The CDR3 region has the DNA TGTGCCAGCAGCTTAAGTAACAGGGGGTATGGATATGGCTACACCTTC. This translates into CASSLSNRGYGYGYTF. The chain is built from TRBV7-9 and TRBJ1-2; 8 positions agree with TRBD1. Germline V gene sequence: CDR1 SEHNR, CDR2 FQNEAQ (reference sequence). V shed 2 bases, J shed 5 bases, and the junction held 10 bases outside the gene matches. The CDR3 contains 16 residues.

This chain uses TRBV7-3 with TRBJ2-7; perhaps TRBD2 as D (6 bases). Trimming removed 7 bases at V and 3 bases at J, with 31 bases between. Germline loops: CDR1 SGHTA, CDR2 FQGTGA. The CDR3 runs to 19 residues. CDR3 protein: CASTPAGLVKEGLFYEQYF. In DNA form, the CDR3 reads TGTGCCAGCACGCCAGCCGGGTTGGTCAAGGAGGGGCTCTTCTACGAGCAGTACTTC. The whole variable domain, remainder taken from reference TRBV7-3 and TRBJ2-7, is GAGVSQTPSNKVTEKGKYVELRCDPISGHTALYWYRQSLGQGPEFLIYFQGTGAADDSGLPNDRFFAVRPEGSVSTLKIQRTERGDSAVYLCASTPAGLVKEGLFYEQYFGPGTRLTVT.

This clone was detected once. Within the sample, other DNA sequences also encode this same CDR3. This chain uses TRBV2 with TRBJ2-5; D gene uncertain. CDR3 length: 12 residues. Germline V gene data show CDR1 as SNHLY and CDR2 as FYNNEI. Trimming removed 0 bases at V and 5 bases at J, with 4 bases between. CDR3 in DNA: TGTGCCAGCAGTGAAGCTCGTGAGACCCAGTACTTC. It translates to CASSEARETQYF.

This chain connects TRBV6-1 to TRBJ2-3; 8 positions agree with TRBD2. The germline CDR1 and CDR2 sequences are MNHNS and SASEGT. CDR3 length equals 13 residues. V dropped 2 bases and J dropped 6; count of bases not matched to a gene: 1. This chain's CDR3 is CASSERGGDTQYF. CDR3 in DNA: TGTGCCAGCAGTGAACGCGGGGGGGATACGCAGTATTTT.

This chain uses TRBV7-6 with TRBJ2-1, with 9 bases aligning to TRBD2. CDR3 length equals 15 residues. CDR1 and CDR2 from the germline V gene are SGHVS and FNYEAQ. V was clipped by 5 bases and J by 4 bases; unmatched bases: 6. CDR3 sequence reads: CASSLTSGLYNEQFF. CDR3 DNA: TGTGCCAGCAGCCTGACTAGCGGACTGTACAATGAGCAGTTCTTC.

The chain couples TRBV6-5 to TRBJ1-1; the D gene is possibly TRBD1 (6 bases). V dropped 2 bases and J dropped 4 bases, with 11 bases sitting between them. From germline, CDR1 is MNHEY and CDR2 SVGAGI. The CDR3 has 14 residues. The DNA of the CDR3 is TGTGCCAGCAGTTACCTACAGGGAAGCACTGAAGCTTTCTTT. Protein sequence: CASSYLQGSTEAFF.

This chain connects TRBV20-1 to TRBJ1-2, with D hard to call. The CDR3 runs 11 residues. In germline, CDR1 is DFQATT, CDR2 SNEGSKA (reference sequence). Trimming removed 0 bases at V and 7 bases at J, with 6 bases between. CDR3 residues: CSARDFSGYTF. In DNA form, the CDR3 reads TGCAGTGCTAGAGATTTTAGTGGCTACACCTTC.

The chain couples TRBV7-9 to TRBJ1-1; D gene ambiguous. V shed 6 bases and J shed 3 bases, with 11 bases lying between them. Germline V gene sequence: CDR1 SEHNR, CDR2 FQNEAQ (reference sequence). This CDR3 is 13 amino acids long. The CDR3 DNA sequence: TGTGCCAGCAGTAAGGAGGGAGACACTGAAGCTTTCTTT. It translates to CASSKEGDTEAFF.

This rearrangement joins TRBV5-1 to TRBJ2-5; a weak D match, TRBD1 (5 bases). From germline, CDR1 is SGHRS and CDR2 YFSETQ. The V and J ends lost 4 bases and 4 bases respectively, with 11 bases between them. This CDR3 comprises 13 residues. The CDR3: CASSLSQAETQYF. The DNA for the CDR3 is TGCGCCAGCAGCCTGTCACAGGCAGAGACCCAGTACTTC. Complete variable domain (other parts from reference TRBV5-1 and TRBJ2-5): KAGVTQTPRYLIKTRGQQVTLSCSPISGHRSVSWYQQTPGQGLQFLFEYFSETQRNKGNFPGRFSGRQFSNSRSEMNVSTLELGDSALYLCASSLSQAETQYFGPGTRLLVL.

In DNA form, the CDR3 reads TGTGCCAGTAGGGACTACAGGGGGCAGAATTCACCCCTCCACTTT. Translating gives CASRDYRGQNSPLHF. The chain has TRBV19 and TRBJ1-6; TRBD1 matches 9 bases. Unmatched junction bases numbered 7, after V lost 6 bases and J lost 7 bases. The CDR3 runs 15 residues. Germline assignment: CDR1 LNHDA and CDR2 SQIVND (reference sequence).

V is TRBV12-3 or TRBV12-4 and J is TRBJ1-3; unclear D gene. Trimming took off 6 bases at V and 4 bases at J, with 10 bases between the two ends. The CDR3 is made up of 13 amino acids. The CDR3 sequence: CASSGSGGNTIYF. CDR3 bases: TGTGCCAGCAGCGGATCGGGGGGAAACACCATATATTTT.

V is TRBV7-9 and J is TRBJ2-1; D is uncertain. The V and J ends lost 4 bases and 5 bases respectively, with 6 bases between them. This CDR3 is 12 amino acids long. CDR1 SEHNR and CDR2 FQNEAQ come from the germline V gene (reference sequence). The CDR3 DNA reads TGTGCCAGCAGCTCACGGGACAATGAGCAGTTCTTC. It is translated as CASSSRDNEQFF.

This clone was picked up a small number of times. J is TRBJ1-1 and V is TRBV24-1, with 9 positions matching TRBD1. The trim removed 4 bases at V and 0 bases at J, leaving 14 bases unmatched. The V gene's germline CDR1 is KGHDR and CDR2 SFDVKD. The CDR3 totals 19 residues. The CDR3 region is CATSECDVGRDRVNTEAFF. The CDR3 DNA follows: TGTGCCACCAGTGAGTGTGATGTAGGCCGGGACAGGGTGAACACTGAAGCTTTCTTT.

The rearrangement links TRBV7-9 to TRBJ1-5; 11 bases are shared with TRBD1. The CDR3 covers 15 residues. CDR1 and CDR2 (germline): SEHNR, FQNEAQ (reference sequence). V was pared by 6 bases and J by 6 bases, with 7 bases of the junction left unmatched. The CDR3, as DNA: TGTGCCAGCAGTTCCCAGGGGACAGGGGGTCAGCCCCAGCATTTT. Translation gives CASSSQGTGGQPQHF.

The V and J genes are TRBV3-1 (or the pseudogene TRBV3-2) and TRBJ1-1; D not certain. CDR3 size: 13 residues. Germline CDR1 LGHDT, CDR2 YNNKEL (reference sequence). With 1 base removed from V and 7 bases from J, the gap between germline ends came to 10 bases. The CDR3 loop is CASSQATPVEAFF. The CDR3 DNA follows: TGTGCCAGCAGCCAAGCCACCCCAGTTGAAGCTTTCTTT.

The chain joins TRBV5-8 to TRBJ2-5, with 8 bases that match TRBD2. The CDR3 consists of 14 residues. Germline V gene lookup returns CDR1 SGHTS and CDR2 YDEGEE. V shed 5 bases and J 5 bases; nucleotides not matched to a gene: 8. CDR3 DNA sequence: TGTGCCAGCAGTTGGCGGGGGGTCCGGGAGACCCAGTACTTC. It yields the protein CASSWRGVRETQYF.

The table lists this clone with many counts. The rearrangement joins TRBV29-1 to TRBJ1-5; TRBD1 aligns across 7 bases. Per germline, CDR1 SQVTM and CDR2 ANQGSEA. J lost 2 bases, V lost 6 bases, and 10 bases had no gene match. This CDR3 comprises 15 residues. The CDR3: CSVRQGQDGNQPQHF. The CDR3 coding sequence is TGCAGCGTCCGACAGGGTCAGGATGGCAATCAGCCCCAGCATTTT.

The chain employs TRBV18 and TRBJ1-1, with 12 bases lining up with TRBD1. Germline V gene data show CDR1 as KGHSH and CDR2 as LQKENI. The CDR3 extends over 16 amino acids. The trim removed 6 bases at V and 5 bases at J, leaving 10 bases unmatched. Here the CDR3 reads CASSPGTGGAGTEAFF. The CDR3 nucleotides read TGTGCCAGCTCCCCGGGGACAGGGGGCGCGGGGACTGAAGCTTTCTTT.

The chain joins TRBV2 to TRBJ2-3; D may be TRBD1 (5 bases). This CDR3 is built from 13 residues. CDR1 and CDR2 from the germline V gene are SNHLY and FYNNEI. V shed 8 bases and J shed 1 base, with 10 bases lying between them. The CDR3 coding sequence is TGTGCCAGCCCCCCGACAGGCACAGATACGCAGTATTTT. Translating gives CASPPTGTDTQYF.

This sequence joins TRBV7-3 and TRBJ1-2, with D perhaps TRBD1 (5 bases). This CDR3 region has 13 residues. CDR1 is SGHTA, CDR2 FQGTGA, per germline. V dropped 1 base and J dropped 6 bases, with 9 bases sitting between them. The CDR3 region has the DNA TGTGCCAGCAGCTTAAATGGCAGGGATGGCTACACCTTC. It encodes CASSLNGRDGYTF.

The chain links TRBV28 to TRBJ1-1; the D gene is possibly TRBD1 (6 bases). Germline lookup yields CDR1 MDHEN and CDR2 SYDVKM. The CDR3 sequence is 12 residues long. V dropped 4 bases and J dropped 5 bases, with 8 bases sitting between them. The CDR3 here is CASSSTGTEAFF. The CDR3, as DNA: TGTGCCAGCAGTTCTACAGGGACTGAAGCTTTCTTT.

This clone was counted between two and nine times. The sample holds other DNA sequences that translate to the same CDR3. The V gene is TRBV5-1, the J gene TRBJ1-1, with D unresolved. Germline V CDR1 and CDR2: SGHRS, YFSETQ. This CDR3 is 11 amino acids long. V was pared by 3 bases and J by 7 bases, with 7 bases between. CDR3 sequence reads: CASSYSGEAFF. The CDR3 DNA sequence: TGCGCCAGCAGCTACTCGGGTGAAGCTTTCTTT.

As DNA, the CDR3 is TGTGCCAGCAGCCGGGGGACAGGGGTGACCGGGGAGCTGTTTTTT. Encoded protein: CASSRGTGVTGELFF. The genes are TRBV7-9 and TRBJ2-2; 10 bases are shared with TRBD1. Germline trimming cut 5 bases from V and 5 bases from J; bases unmatched to any gene: 5. CDR3 length equals 15 residues. The germline V gene has CDR1 SEHNR and CDR2 FQNEAQ (reference sequence).

This chain connects TRBV5-6 to TRBJ1-2; the D gene is possibly TRBD1 (6 bases). V was clipped by 0 bases and J by 5 bases, with 11 bases between them. CDR3 size: 14 residues. Germline loops: CDR1 SGHDT, CDR2 YYEEEE. Here the CDR3 reads CASSLAGDRYGYTF. DNA for the CDR3: TGTGCCAGCAGCTTGGCAGGGGATAGGTATGGCTACACCTTC.